The next 23 T cell receptor beta chains were all read from a single sample in a study of identical twins. Each CDR3 protein gets one entry after TCRdb re-called the 5' RACE reads with MiXCR. The sample comprises approximately 690,000 distinct CDR3 sequences, 6% to 6.5% of which are singletons, and about 2% rests with the top ten. Sequenced input: naive T cells sorted from blood. The receptors stem from a young man in good health.

The chain couples TRBV20-1 to TRBJ2-5, with D possibly matching TRBD1 (5 bases). V gave up 2 bases and J gave up 4 bases, with 11 bases separating them. This CDR3 has 13 residues. Germline lookup yields CDR1 DFQATT and CDR2 SNEGSKA (reference sequence). CDR3 DNA sequence: TGCAGTGCTAGAACTCAGGGCCGAGAGACCCAGTACTTC. As protein: CSARTQGRETQYF.

This clonotype was counted ten times or more. V is TRBV29-1 and J is TRBJ2-7, with D unresolved. Germline CDR1 and CDR2: SQVTM and ANQGSEA. V lost 5 bases, J lost 0 bases, and 11 bases lay in between. This CDR3 is built from 13 residues. The CDR3 DNA follows: TGCAGCGTTCTCTTGCGAACCTCCTACGAGCAGTACTTC. It translates to CSVLLRTSYEQYF.

The table lists this clonotype with many counts. The rearrangement joins TRBV7-6 to TRBJ2-1; D remains ambiguous. The CDR3 runs to 13 residues. Trimming pared 4 bases from V and 8 bases from J, leaving 12 bases between. CDR1 SGHVS and CDR2 FNYEAQ come from the germline V gene. The CDR3 reads CASSSHTGYEQFF. The CDR3 DNA reads as TGTGCCAGCAGCTCACACACGGGCTATGAGCAGTTCTTC.

This chain connects TRBV13 to TRBJ2-4; 12 bases match TRBD2. CDR3 length: 15 residues. The trim removed 3 bases at V and 9 bases at J, leaving 6 bases unmatched. The germline gives CDR1 PRHDT, CDR2 FYEKMQ (reference sequence). DNA for the CDR3: TGTGCCAGCAGCTTCCCTAGCGGGAGGGTCTGCATTCAGTACTTC. Amino acids: CASSFPSGRVCIQYF.

This clonotype was seen only a few times. This sequence joins TRBV11-2 and TRBJ2-1, with 8 bases fitting TRBD1. CDR1 is SGHAT, CDR2 FQNNGV, per germline. Unmatched junction bases numbered 10, after V lost 5 bases and J lost 4 bases. CDR3 length: 16 residues. The CDR3 DNA reads TGTGCCAGCAGCCATGCGGCGGGACAGGATTACAATGAGCAGTTCTTC. This gives the protein CASSHAAGQDYNEQFF.

This clonotype was recorded many times. The chain recombines TRBV12-3 or TRBV12-4 with TRBJ2-1; TRBD2 matches at 13 bases. J gave up 9 bases and V 5 bases, and 4 bases lay outside the gene matches. The CDR3 runs to 14 residues. CDR3 region: CASSTGLAGAEQFF. CDR3 bases: TGTGCCAGCAGTACCGGACTAGCGGGGGCTGAGCAGTTCTTC.

This clonotype has more than one count but fewer than ten. The genes are TRBV18 and TRBJ2-7, with D maybe TRBD1 (6 bases). The CDR3 loop spans 15 amino acids. Trimming stripped 1 base from V and 5 bases from J, with 15 bases between. Germline CDR1 reads KGHSH; CDR2 reads LQKENI. This CDR3 is CASSPLSGTGNEQYF. The CDR3 DNA follows: TGTGCCAGCTCACCACTATCTGGAACAGGGAACGAGCAGTACTTC.

This clonotype showed up many times. The chain carries TRBV12-3 or TRBV12-4 and TRBJ2-1, with a weak D call TRBD2 (7 bases). Trimming left V 4 bases short and J 9 bases short, with 16 bases between. This CDR3 is built from 14 residues. The CDR3 DNA reads TGTGCCAGCAGTTATAGGGGGGAGGGTGGTGAGCAGTTCTTC. Encoded protein: CASSYRGEGGEQFF.

This clonotype was seen at least ten times. The chain uses TRBV12-3 or TRBV12-4 and TRBJ1-2; perhaps TRBD1 as D (5 bases). The CDR3 contains 11 residues. The V end lost 6 bases, the J end lost 8 bases, and 10 bases lay between the germline ends. The chain's CDR3 is CASRKGLGYTF. In DNA, the CDR3 is TGTGCCAGCAGAAAGGGGCTAGGCTACACCTTC.

This clonotype was detected many times. This rearrangement joins TRBV20-1 to TRBJ2-1; 9 bases are a match to TRBD1. This CDR3 contains 16 residues. Germline V gene sequence: CDR1 DFQATT, CDR2 SNEGSKA (reference sequence). V was clipped by 5 bases and J by 4 bases; unmatched bases: 12. The CDR3 nucleotides read TGCAGTGCTTACCTCACTACAGGGGGCCAGTACAATGAGCAGTTCTTC. It translates to CSAYLTTGGQYNEQFF.

This clonotype was seen repeatedly, ten times or more. CDR3 coding DNA: TGTGCCACCAGTGATGATTACAGGGGGGAGCAGTACTTC. It encodes CATSDDYRGEQYF. The chain carries TRBV24-1 and TRBJ2-7, with 8 positions matching TRBD1. The CDR3 is 13 residues long. Trimming took 3 bases from V and 7 from J; bases not matched to a gene: 4. Germline lookup yields CDR1 KGHDR and CDR2 SFDVKD.

This clonotype was detected ten times or more. The V gene is TRBV28, the J gene TRBJ2-5; no definite D call. Germline CDR1 MDHEN, CDR2 SYDVKM. The CDR3 length is 16 residues. Trimming removed 6 bases at V and 5 bases at J, with 22 bases between. For the CDR3, the DNA is TGTGCCAGCAGCTTCACCACGAACAGAGCTGGCGAGACCCAGTACTTC. It translates to CASSFTTNRAGETQYF.

The sample holds a few counts of this clonotype. The chain couples TRBV6-2 or TRBV6-3 to TRBJ2-1, with D perhaps assigned TRBD1 or TRBD2 (5 bases each). In germline, CDR1 is MNHEY, CDR2 SVGEGT. V lost 6 bases and J lost 6, with 21 bases in between. The CDR3 sequence is 16 residues long. The DNA for the CDR3 is TGTGCCAGCAGAGAGTCAGGGCGGAGGTCAGTCAATGAGCAGTTCTTC. Translated: CASRESGRRSVNEQFF.

This chain connects TRBV18 to TRBJ1-6, with 9 positions matching TRBD1. This CDR3 has 16 residues. Germline-derived CDR1 and CDR2 are KGHSH and LQKENI. Trimming at V came to 6 bases and at J to 9 bases, leaving 12 bases not matched to a gene. CDR3 protein: CASSRRRDREGSPLHF. Written as DNA, the CDR3 is TGTGCCAGCTCCCGCAGGAGGGACAGGGAAGGTTCACCCCTCCACTTT.

This chain uses TRBV30 with TRBJ1-2, with 9 nucleotides matching TRBD1. V shed 6 bases and J 6 bases; nucleotides not matched to a gene: 8. Germline values: CDR1 GTSNPN, CDR2 SVGIG (reference sequence). The length of the CDR3 is 13 residues. The CDR3 loop is CACVPGTGNGYTF. The CDR3 coding sequence is TGTGCCTGTGTGCCCGGGACAGGGAATGGCTACACCTTC.

The V and J genes are TRBV27 and TRBJ2-4; no firm D call. The CDR3 has 18 amino acids. Germline-derived CDR1 and CDR2 are MNHEY and SMNVEV (reference sequence). V lost 5 bases and J 0 bases, leaving 20 bases between the germline ends. Written as DNA, the CDR3 is TGTGCCAGCAGTCAAATTGGTCGGGCAGAGCAAGCCAAAAACATTCAGTACTTC. This sequence encodes CASSQIGRAEQAKNIQYF.

This clonotype came up many times. The genes are TRBV7-2 and TRBJ1-1; 7 bases are shared with TRBD1. CDR3 length equals 14 residues. Germline loops: CDR1 SGHTA, CDR2 FQGNSA. The V gene end was trimmed by 6 bases and the J gene end by 5 bases; junction bases not matched to a gene: 9. CDR3 amino acids: CASSYTGVGTEAFF. The DNA of the CDR3 is TGTGCCAGCAGTTACACAGGGGTGGGGACTGAAGCTTTCTTT.

This clonotype has ten or more counts. The rearrangement joins TRBV15 to TRBJ1-2; no firm D call. Trimming took 0 bases from V and 6 from J, leaving 5 bases between them. The CDR3 extends over 12 amino acids. CDR1 is LNHNV, CDR2 YYDKDF, per germline (reference sequence). The CDR3 sequence: CATSRDVDGYTF. CDR3 nucleotides: TGTGCCACCAGCAGAGACGTGGATGGCTACACCTTC.

This clonotype has a count of ten or more. The V call is TRBV20-1, the J call TRBJ2-3; 8 positions agree with TRBD2. Unmatched junction bases numbered 4, after V lost 3 bases and J lost 2 bases. The length of the CDR3 is 14 residues. Germline CDR1 is DFQATT and CDR2 is SNEGSKA (reference sequence). In nucleotides, the CDR3 is TGCAGTGCTAGGTCGGGGGGGATCACAGATACGCAGTATTTT. Translating gives CSARSGGITDTQYF.

This clonotype was seen once. This may be a read error: a much more frequent sequence differs by one nucleotide. The chain uses TRBV25-1 and TRBJ1-1; 8 bases line up with TRBD1. From germline, CDR1 is MGHDK and CDR2 SYGVNS. CDR3 length: 16 amino acids. In nucleotides, the CDR3 is TGTTCCAGCAGTGACCCCGGACAGGGCGTGAACACTGAAGCTTTCTTT. Amino acid sequence: CSSSDPGQGVNTEAFF.

The DNA of the CDR3 is TGTGCCAGCAGTCGTACTAGCGGGCCGAGCTCCTACAATGAGCAGTTCTTC. Its protein is CASSRTSGPSSYNEQFF. V usage is TRBV7-7 and J usage is TRBJ2-1; 9 bases are shared with TRBD2. V dropped 6 bases and J dropped 0; count of bases not matched to a gene: 9. Germline V lookup: CDR1 SSHAT, CDR2 FNYEAQ (reference sequence). The CDR3 sequence is 17 residues long. Supplemented by reference TRBV7-7 and TRBJ2-1, the full variable domain reads GAGVSQSPRYKVTKRGQDVTLRCDPISSHATLYWYQQALGQGPEFLTYFNYEAQPDKSGLPSDRFSAERPEGSISTLTIQRTEQRDSAMYRCASSRTSGPSSYNEQFFGPGTRLTVL.

This clonotype was counted ten times or more. Here the CDR3 DNA reads TGCGCCAGCAGCCAAGATCGAGGGCTCTCCTACGAGCAGTACTTC. Residues: CASSQDRGLSYEQYF. The chain is built from TRBV4-3 and TRBJ2-7; D is perhaps TRBD2 (5 bases). The CDR3 is 15 amino acids. Germline assignment: CDR1 LGHNA and CDR2 YSLEER. V was pared by 0 bases and J by 0 bases, with 9 bases between.

In its sample, this clonotype was seen many times. This chain links TRBV12-3 or TRBV12-4 with TRBJ1-1; a weak D match, TRBD1 (5 bases). V dropped 6 bases and J dropped 4 bases, with 18 bases sitting between them. The CDR3 consists of 15 residues. The CDR3 reads CASRASGPSTTEAFF. CDR3 bases: TGTGCCAGCAGGGCTTCAGGGCCCAGTACCACTGAAGCTTTCTTT.